These 16 T cell receptor beta chains originate from one sample sequenced in a study of CD8 T cells in Susac syndrome. An amount of RNA that ranged from about 0.45 to 1 ug was reverse transcribed with random hexamers. TCRdb redid the calling of the immunoSEQ multiplex PCR reads with MiXCR, one entry per CDR3 protein. The sample yields around 280,000 distinct CDR3 sequences, roughly 94% seen once. Sequencing was carried out using CD4+ T cells from PBMCs. The source of these receptors is a human donor with multiple sclerosis.

CDR3 sequence reads: CASSMGLAGVDTQYF. The CDR3, as DNA: TGTGCCAGCAGCATGGGACTAGCGGGAGTGGATACGCAGTATTTT. This chain links TRBV9 with TRBJ2-3; TRBD2 agrees at 14 bases. CDR3 length: 15 amino acids. The trim removed 4 bases at V and 6 bases at J, leaving 4 bases unmatched. Germline CDR1 is SGDLS and CDR2 is YYNGEE.

This rearrangement joins TRBV5-1 to TRBJ1-3; D unresolved. Germline V gives CDR1 SGHRS, CDR2 YFSETQ. With 4 bases removed from V and 2 bases from J, the gap between germline ends came to 13 bases. The CDR3 totals 15 residues. CDR3 in amino acids: CASSLRSWAGNTIYF. The CDR3 DNA follows: TGCGCCAGCAGCCTACGATCCTGGGCTGGAAACACCATATATTTT.

This clonotype showed up just once. The chain is built from TRBV5-1 and TRBJ1-5; no clear D. With 4 bases removed from V and 4 bases from J, the gap between germline ends came to 21 bases. From germline, CDR1 is SGHRS and CDR2 YFSETQ. The length of the CDR3 is 17 residues. In DNA, the CDR3 is TGCGCCAGCAGCCCTACCCCTGGAGTCGCTACGAATCAGCCCCAGCATTTT. The encoded protein is CASSPTPGVATNQPQHF.

The chain has TRBV20-1 and TRBJ1-1; no reliable D call. CDR1 is DFQATT and CDR2 is SNEGSKA in the germline V gene (reference sequence). V dropped 8 bases and J dropped 8 bases, with 9 bases sitting between them. The CDR3 is 9 amino acids. The CDR3 coding sequence is TGCAGTTCCTTCCCCGAAGCTTTCTTT. This translates into CSSFPEAFF.

The V gene is TRBV11-2, the J gene TRBJ1-6, with D perhaps matching TRBD1 (5 bases). The germline CDR1 and CDR2 sequences are SGHAT and FQNNGV. The CDR3 loop spans 14 amino acids. Trimming shortened V by 5 bases and J by 13 bases, and 18 bases separated the two germline ends. The CDR3 DNA sequence: TGTGCCAGCAGCGACGGGACCGGAATTCGGCCCCTCCACTTT. It encodes CASSDGTGIRPLHF.

The rearrangement joins TRBV12-3 or TRBV12-4 to TRBJ1-3; TRBD1 matches at 9 bases. The CDR3 has 14 amino acids. Losses at the gene ends were 5 bases for V and 9 bases for J; bases not matched to a gene: 8. The CDR3 DNA reads as TGTGCCAGCAGTCCAACAGGGGGCAGAGGCACCATATATTTT. Protein product: CASSPTGGRGTIYF.

The V gene is TRBV19, the J gene TRBJ1-2; D gene unclear. Looked up from germline, CDR1 is LNHDA and CDR2 is SQIVND (reference sequence). The CDR3 loop spans 14 amino acids. V lost 1 base and J lost 2, with 8 bases in between. This CDR3 reads CASSIARRNYGYTF. CDR3 DNA sequence: TGTGCCAGTAGTATAGCACGGCGGAACTATGGCTACACCTTC.

The V gene is TRBV25-1, the J gene TRBJ2-5; a weak D match, TRBD2 (5 bases). V was cut by 4 bases and J by 0 bases, with 18 bases left in between. This CDR3 comprises 17 residues. Per germline, CDR1 MGHDK and CDR2 SYGVNS. The CDR3: CASSGLAKDEYQETQYF. CDR3 coding DNA: TGTGCCAGCAGTGGCCTAGCTAAGGATGAGTACCAAGAGACCCAGTACTTC.

This chain connects TRBV6-5 to TRBJ2-6; either TRBD1 or TRBD2 may supply D (5 bases each). The V end lost 6 bases, the J end lost 0 bases, and 9 bases lay between the germline ends. The CDR3 contains 15 residues. In germline, CDR1 is MNHEY, CDR2 SVGAGI. The CDR3 protein is CASRRDLSGANVLTF. The CDR3, as DNA: TGTGCCAGCAGGAGGGACCTCTCTGGGGCCAACGTCCTGACTTTC.

This clonotype was seen a single time. This chain links TRBV6-2 or TRBV6-3 with TRBJ2-7, with TRBD2 identical over 13 bases. This CDR3 has 16 residues. Looked up from germline, CDR1 is MNHEY and CDR2 is SVGEGT. V shed 5 bases and J 3 bases; nucleotides not matched to a gene: 7. The CDR3 region has the DNA TGTGCCAGCAGTCGACTAGCGGGAGGAGGGTACTACGAGCAGTACTTC. This sequence encodes CASSRLAGGGYYEQYF.

The sample holds one count of this clonotype. The V call is TRBV3-1, the J call TRBJ1-3, with a possible D match to TRBD1 (5 bases). Germline loops: CDR1 LGHDT, CDR2 YNNKEL (reference sequence). V lost 4 bases and J lost 2, with 9 bases in between. This CDR3 contains 14 residues. CDR3 in amino acids: CASSRSDTGNTIYF. The CDR3 DNA reads as TGTGCCAGCAGCCGATCGGACACTGGAAACACCATATATTTT. The complete variable domain, with remaining parts taken from reference TRBV3-1 and TRBJ1-3, reads DTAVSQTPKYLVTQMGNDKSIKCEQNLGHDTMYWYKQDSKKFLKIMFSYNNKELIINETVPNRFSPKSPDKAHLNLHINSLELGDSAVYFCASSRSDTGNTIYFGEGSWLTVV.

Concerning this clonotype: The conserved final phenylalanine or tryptophan is absent from the CDR3, which likely points to a read error. Here the CDR3 reads CASSQGGEDADTQYV. In DNA form, the CDR3 reads TGCGCCAGCAGCCAAGGGGGAGAGGATGCAGATACGCAGTATGTT. V gene TRBV4-3 combines with J gene TRBJ2-3; perhaps TRBD2 as D (5 bases). CDR3 length equals 15 residues. V lost 1 base and J 4 bases, leaving 12 bases between the germline ends. In germline, CDR1 is LGHNA, CDR2 YSLEER.

The chain couples TRBV19 to TRBJ2-6; D not certain. Trimming stripped 6 bases from V and 0 bases from J, with 12 bases between. The V gene's germline CDR1 is LNHDA and CDR2 SQIVND (reference sequence). This CDR3 region has 16 residues. Here the CDR3 DNA reads TGTGCCAGTAGCCCAATTAGGGTCTCTGGGGCCAACGTCCTGACTTTC. This sequence encodes CASSPIRVSGANVLTF.

This clonotype occurred once. The chain links TRBV6-5 to TRBJ2-7, with TRBD2 matching 12 bases. This CDR3 has 14 residues. Trimming took 6 bases from V and 4 from J; bases not matched to a gene: 4. The V gene's germline CDR1 is MNHEY and CDR2 SVGAGI. This chain's CDR3 is CASRTSGRRYEQYF. CDR3 sequence (DNA): TGTGCCAGCAGAACTAGCGGGAGGCGTTACGAGCAGTACTTC.

The genes are TRBV7-8 and TRBJ1-3, with D possibly matching TRBD1 (6 bases). Trimming removed 1 base from V and 4 bases from J, with 14 bases in between. CDR3 size: 16 residues. Germline CDR1 and CDR2: SGHVS and FQNEAQ. This CDR3 reads CASSLDRVSSGNTIYF. In DNA, the CDR3 is TGTGCCAGCAGCTTAGACAGGGTATCAAGCGGAAACACCATATATTTT.

The rearrangement joins TRBV12-3 or TRBV12-4 to TRBJ1-1; 8 nucleotides match TRBD1. V was pared by 4 bases and J by 1 base, with 2 bases of the junction left unmatched. The CDR3 has 14 residues. The CDR3 spells CASSSGQGNTEAFF. DNA for the CDR3: TGTGCCAGCAGTTCTGGACAGGGGAACACTGAAGCTTTCTTT.